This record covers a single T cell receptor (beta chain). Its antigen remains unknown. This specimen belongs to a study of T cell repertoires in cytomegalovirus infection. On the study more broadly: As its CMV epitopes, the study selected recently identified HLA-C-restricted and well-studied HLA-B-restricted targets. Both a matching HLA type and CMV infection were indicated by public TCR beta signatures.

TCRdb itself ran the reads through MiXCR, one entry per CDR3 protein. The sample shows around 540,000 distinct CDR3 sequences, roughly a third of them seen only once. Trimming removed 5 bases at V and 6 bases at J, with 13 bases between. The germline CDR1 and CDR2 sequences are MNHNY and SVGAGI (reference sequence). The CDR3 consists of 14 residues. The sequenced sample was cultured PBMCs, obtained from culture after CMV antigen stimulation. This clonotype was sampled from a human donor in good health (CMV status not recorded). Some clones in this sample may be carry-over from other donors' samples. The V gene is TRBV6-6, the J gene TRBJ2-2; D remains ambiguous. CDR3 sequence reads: CASSLGRFPGELFF. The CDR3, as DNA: TGTGCCAGCAGTCTAGGACGTTTTCCCGGGGAGCTGTTTTTT.